Below, one T cell receptor beta chain is given with its context. These data belong to a study of blood T cell repertoires in COVID-19. Across the study: Both acute and convalescent COVID-19 samples were obtained from the United States, Italy and Spain. Sources were T cells, B-cell-depleted T cells, or PBMCs; the material itself was cDNA or gDNA.

The CDR3 is made up of 12 amino acids. The germline V gene has CDR1 SGHTA and CDR2 FQGNSA. Deletions cut 3 bases from V and 9 bases from J, with 9 bases between. As processed by the authors: Nucleated cell number was recorded as an estimate derived from reference gene primer amplification. Sequencing was performed with immunoSEQ multiplex PCR; in TCRdb, only in-frame clones are kept and a portion is missing. That table supplies the V and J calls and clone size; D and trimming were determined from the DNA. In the table there are some 70,000 clones, 65% to 90% of which are singletons. The sample comprised peripheral blood. The sequence was obtained from a woman in her sixties or seventies with acute or convalescent COVID-19. The chain uses TRBV7-2 and TRBJ2-1, with D perhaps TRBD1 (5 bases). The CDR3: CASSFRGFEQFF. The CDR3 DNA reads TGTGCCAGCAGCTTTAGGGGATTTGAGCAGTTCTTC.